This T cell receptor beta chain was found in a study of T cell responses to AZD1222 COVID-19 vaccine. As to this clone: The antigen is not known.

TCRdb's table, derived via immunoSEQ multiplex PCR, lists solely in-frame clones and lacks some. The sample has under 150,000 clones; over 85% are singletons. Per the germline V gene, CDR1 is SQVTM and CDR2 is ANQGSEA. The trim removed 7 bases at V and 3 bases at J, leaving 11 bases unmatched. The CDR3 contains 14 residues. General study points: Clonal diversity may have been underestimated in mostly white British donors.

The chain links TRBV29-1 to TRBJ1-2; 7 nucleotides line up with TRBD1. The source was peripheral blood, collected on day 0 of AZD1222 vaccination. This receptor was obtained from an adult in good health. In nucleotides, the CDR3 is TGCAGCGACACCACAGGGGCAATTGACTATGGCTACACCTTC. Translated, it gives CSDTTGAIDYGYTF.